Below are 10 T cell receptor beta chains sequenced from a single sample in a study of CD8 T cells in Susac syndrome. RNA in amounts of about 0.45 to 1 ug was reverse transcribed with random hexamers. TCRdb recomputed calls from the immunoSEQ multiplex PCR reads with MiXCR, one row per CDR3 protein. The sample carries around 200,000 distinct CDR3 sequences, around 94% recorded once. Sequenced: CD4+ T cells from PBMCs. All receptors derive from a human donor with Susac syndrome.

The J gene is TRBJ2-5, the V gene TRBV12-3 or TRBV12-4; TRBD1 matches 9 bases. The CDR3 length is 15 residues. V lost 1 base to trimming and J lost 5 bases; unmatched junction nucleotides: 5. The CDR3 spells CASSLGTGVGETQYF. CDR3 coding DNA: TGTGCCAGCAGTTTAGGGACAGGGGTTGGGGAGACCCAGTACTTC.

The CDR3 sequence is CSVESGQGYTEAFF. The CDR3 nucleotides read TGCAGCGTTGAATCTGGACAGGGCTACACTGAAGCTTTCTTT. V and J are TRBV29-1 and TRBJ1-1; 8 bases line up with TRBD1. Per germline, CDR1 SQVTM and CDR2 ANQGSEA. V gave up 2 bases and J gave up 3 bases; unmatched junction bases: 5. This CDR3 has 14 residues. Complete variable domain (other parts from reference TRBV29-1 and TRBJ1-1): SAVISQKPSRDICQRGTSLTIQCQVDSQVTMMFWYRQQPGQSLTLIATANQGSEATYESGFVIDKFPISRPNLTFSTLTVSNMSPEDSSIYLCSVESGQGYTEAFFGQGTRLTVV.

This chain links TRBV20-1 with TRBJ2-3; TRBD2 might be the D (6 bases). The CDR3 loop spans 17 amino acids. Germline V gene data show CDR1 as DFQATT and CDR2 as SNEGSKA (reference sequence). The germline V and J ends were trimmed by 1 base and 0 bases, with 17 bases remaining between them. The CDR3 is CSARGGDGGASTDTQYF. The CDR3 DNA follows: TGCAGTGCTAGAGGGGGGGATGGCGGAGCTAGCACAGATACGCAGTATTTT.

The V call is TRBV20-1, the J call TRBJ2-7, with D possibly TRBD2 on 5 matching bases. CDR1 is DFQATT and CDR2 is SNEGSKA in the germline V gene (reference sequence). The CDR3 runs to 18 residues. The ends were cut back, 4 bases at V and 2 bases at J, with 27 bases in the middle. The CDR3 bases are TGCAGTGCTAACCCGGCTGGAGGACTCCAATCGGCGCCCTACGAGCAGTACTTC. It codes for CSANPAGGLQSAPYEQYF.

This clonotype has just a few counts. J is TRBJ1-2 and V is TRBV29-1, with 7 bases fitting TRBD1. The CDR3 is 14 amino acids. Trimming removed 3 bases from V and 2 bases from J; junction bases left unmatched: 6. The germline gives CDR1 SQVTM, CDR2 ANQGSEA. The CDR3 DNA sequence: TGCAGCGTTGAGGCTGACAGGGTGAACTATGGCTACACCTTC. Protein sequence: CSVEADRVNYGYTF.

The rearrangement uses TRBV30 and TRBJ2-7, with 12 bases fitting TRBD2. V shed 0 bases, J shed 5 bases, and the junction held 5 bases outside the gene matches. The CDR3 contains 15 residues. Germline V lookup: CDR1 GTSNPN, CDR2 SVGIG (reference sequence). The CDR3 spells CAWSVVTSGSHEQYF. CDR3 nucleotide sequence: TGTGCCTGGAGTGTCGTGACTAGCGGGAGTCACGAGCAGTACTTC.

V usage is TRBV2 and J usage is TRBJ2-3; tentatively, D is TRBD2 (6 bases). The CDR3 has 15 residues. The V end was cut by 3 bases, the J end by 2 bases, with 12 bases between. CDR1 is SNHLY and CDR2 is FYNNEI in the germline V gene. CDR3 protein: CASSELAKNTDTQYF. The CDR3 DNA reads as TGTGCCAGCAGTGAGCTAGCGAAGAACACAGATACGCAGTATTTT.

The chain couples TRBV5-1 to TRBJ2-3; 9 nucleotides agree with TRBD2. The CDR3 consists of 16 residues. The germline gives CDR1 SGHRS, CDR2 YFSETQ. Trimming cost V 7 bases and J 5 bases; bases outside gene matches: 14. The CDR3 nucleotides are TGCGCCAGCTTTGCTGGGGGAGCGGGAGGAGGAGATACGCAGTATTTT. This codes for CASFAGGAGGGDTQYF.

The chain joins TRBV5-6 to TRBJ2-5; D may correspond to TRBD1 or TRBD2 (6 bases each). In germline, CDR1 is SGHDT, CDR2 YYEEEE. The V and J ends lost 0 bases and 4 bases respectively, with 10 bases between them. This CDR3 has 14 amino acids. The CDR3 spells CASSLAGGAETQYF. For the CDR3, the DNA is TGTGCCAGCAGCTTGGCCGGGGGCGCAGAGACCCAGTACTTC.

The V gene is TRBV30, the J gene TRBJ2-5; TRBD2 agrees at 8 bases. This CDR3 has 14 residues. Germline assignment: CDR1 GTSNPN and CDR2 SVGIG (reference sequence). V lost 3 bases to trimming and J lost 7 bases; unmatched junction nucleotides: 10. The CDR3 loop is CAWSNGGAGGTQYF. The CDR3 coding sequence is TGTGCCTGGAGCAACGGGGGGGCTGGGGGGACCCAGTACTTC.